The clone carrying this T cell receptor beta chain came up once. These data originate in a study of blood T cell repertoires in COVID-19. Overall study: Specimens from acute and convalescent COVID-19 originated in the United States, Italy and Spain. In each case, the material was cDNA or gDNA derived from T cells, B-cell-depleted T cells, or PBMCs.

The CDR3 totals 14 residues. Per the germline V gene, CDR1 is MNHEY and CDR2 is SMNVEV (reference sequence). V shed 5 bases and J 5 bases; nucleotides not matched to a gene: 7. Original processing methods: Estimated nucleated cell counts came from reference gene primer amplification. This table comes from immunoSEQ multiplex PCR, and its TCRdb copy is limited to in-frame clones, with some not included. V and J calls and clone size are given by that table; D and trimming were obtained from the DNA. The sample holds over 200,000 clones, around 86% seen once. The clonotype comes from a man aged 25 to 40 who had recovered from COVID-19. The chain carries TRBV27 and TRBJ1-2, with TRBD1 matching over 8 bases. Sequenced sample: peripheral blood. The CDR3 sequence is CASSQQGEGYGYTF. CDR3 DNA: TGTGCCAGCAGTCAACAGGGGGAGGGGTATGGCTACACCTTC.